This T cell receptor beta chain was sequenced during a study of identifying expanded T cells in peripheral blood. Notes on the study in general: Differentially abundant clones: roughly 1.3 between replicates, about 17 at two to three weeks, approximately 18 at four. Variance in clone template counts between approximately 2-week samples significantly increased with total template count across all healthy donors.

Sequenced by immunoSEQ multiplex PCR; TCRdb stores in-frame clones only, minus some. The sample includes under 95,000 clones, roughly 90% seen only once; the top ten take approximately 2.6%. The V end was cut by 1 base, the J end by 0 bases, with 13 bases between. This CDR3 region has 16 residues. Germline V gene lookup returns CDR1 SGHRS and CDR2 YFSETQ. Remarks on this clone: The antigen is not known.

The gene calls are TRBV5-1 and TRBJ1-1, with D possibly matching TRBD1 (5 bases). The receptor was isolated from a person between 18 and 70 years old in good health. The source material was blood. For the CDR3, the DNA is TGCGCCAGCAGCTTGAGGGGAGGTCGGATGAACACTGAAGCTTTCTTT. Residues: CASSLRGGRMNTEAFF.